The 18 T cell receptor beta chains listed next were all sequenced from one sample in a study of blood T cell repertoires in COVID-19. Data came from immunoSEQ multiplex PCR; TCRdb stores just in-frame clones and leaves some out. The sample has around 270,000 clones, approximately 90% seen once. Sequences were obtained from peripheral blood. The receptors here all came from a man in his forties with acute or convalescent COVID-19.

J is TRBJ1-1 and V is TRBV6-4, with TRBD1 identical over 7 bases. V lost 0 bases and J lost 3; bases outside the gene matches: 13. This CDR3 has 18 residues. Germline loops: CDR1 MRHNA, CDR2 SNTAGT. This CDR3 reads CASSDSKVSRGRDTEAFF. The CDR3 nucleotides read TGTGCCAGCAGTGACTCGAAAGTGTCGAGGGGGCGGGACACTGAAGCTTTCTTT.

The chain employs TRBV18 and TRBJ2-7, with 9 bases fitting TRBD1. The V gene's germline CDR1 is KGHSH and CDR2 LQKENI. The V and J ends lost 3 bases and 5 bases, in that order; junction bases with no gene match: 5. The CDR3 spans 14 residues. The CDR3 loop is CASSPGGQGHEQYF. The CDR3 DNA sequence: TGTGCCAGCTCACCGGGGGGACAGGGCCACGAGCAGTACTTC.

This clone showed up just once. The chain has TRBV5-6 and TRBJ2-2, with 8 bases lining up with TRBD1. The CDR3 runs 13 residues. From germline, CDR1 is SGHDT and CDR2 YYEEEE. V trimming: 1 base; J trimming: 11 bases; junction bases outside the gene matches: 4. The CDR3 bases are TGTGCCAGCAGCTTGACAGGGGGGATCGAGCTGTTTTTT. This sequence encodes CASSLTGGIELFF. The whole variable domain, remainder taken from reference TRBV5-6 and TRBJ2-2, is DAGVTQSPTHLIKTRGQQVTLRCSPKSGHDTVSWYQQALGQGPQFIFQYYEEEERQRGNFPDRFSGHQFPNYSSELNVNALLLGDSALYLCASSLTGGIELFFGEGSRLTVL.

J is TRBJ2-7 and V is TRBV4-1, with 9 bases lining up with TRBD1. CDR3 length: 15 amino acids. J was trimmed by 2 bases and V by 1 base; bases with no gene match: 3. Per germline, CDR1 MGHRA and CDR2 YSYEKL. CDR3 DNA sequence: TGCGCCAGCAGCCAAGGGACAGGGGAACCCTACGAGCAGTACTTC. Its translation is CASSQGTGEPYEQYF.

CDR3 amino acids: CATSDFSYGYTF. In DNA, the CDR3 is TGTGCCACCAGTGATTTTTCTTATGGCTACACCTTC. The chain couples TRBV24-1 to TRBJ1-2; no firm D call. Germline CDR1 KGHDR, CDR2 SFDVKD. V was shortened by 1 base and J by 5 bases, with 4 bases between the two germline ends. The CDR3 has 12 amino acids.

CDR3 region: CAISEWTAPSIAEAFF. CDR3 nucleotides: TGTGCCATCAGTGAGTGGACAGCCCCATCTATTGCTGAAGCTTTCTTT. V and J are TRBV10-3 and TRBJ1-1; the D gene is possibly TRBD1 (6 bases). CDR1 is ENHRY, CDR2 SYGVKD, per germline. The V gene lost 1 base and the J gene lost 6 bases, with 18 bases spanning the gap. The CDR3 is made up of 16 amino acids.

This clone was found once. J is TRBJ1-1 and V is TRBV5-1; TRBD1 aligns across 10 bases. Germline loops: CDR1 SGHRS, CDR2 YFSETQ. The J segment lost 1 base and the V segment lost 1 base, leaving 4 bases of the junction unmatched. The CDR3 is 16 amino acids. The CDR3 protein is CASSLRTGGRNTEAFF. CDR3 nucleotides: TGCGCCAGCAGCTTGAGGACAGGGGGTAGGAACACTGAAGCTTTCTTT.

The chain carries TRBV7-2 and TRBJ1-6, with D possibly matching TRBD1 (5 bases). The CDR3 extends over 16 amino acids. Deletions cut 4 bases from V and 7 bases from J, with 17 bases between. Germline V lookup: CDR1 SGHTA, CDR2 FQGNSA. The CDR3 region has the DNA TGTGCCAGCAGCTCCACGGGGGGATCGAAGAATTCACCCCTCCACTTT. It translates to CASSSTGGSKNSPLHF.

This chain joins TRBV5-6 and TRBJ1-3; D is undetermined. Trimming left V 0 bases short and J 5 bases short, with 18 bases between. This CDR3 comprises 17 residues. The germline gives CDR1 SGHDT, CDR2 YYEEEE. CDR3 DNA: TGTGCCAGCAGCTTGGGCCTCCGTGGTTTTACTCGAAACACCATATATTTT. Amino acids: CASSLGLRGFTRNTIYF.

The chain carries TRBV19 and TRBJ2-1, with a possible D match to TRBD1 (6 bases). The CDR3 is 13 residues long. The V and J ends lost 5 bases and 3 bases respectively, with 8 bases between them. Germline V CDR1 and CDR2: LNHDA, SQIVND (reference sequence). For the CDR3, the DNA is TGTGCCAGTAGTGACAGGCTCTACAATGAGCAGTTCTTC. Amino acid sequence: CASSDRLYNEQFF.

The chain is built from TRBV2 and TRBJ2-1; TRBD1 might be the D (5 bases). V was pared by 4 bases and J by 3 bases, with 10 bases between. Germline V gives CDR1 SNHLY, CDR2 FYNNEI. The CDR3 is 14 amino acids. The DNA of the CDR3 is TGTGCCAGCAGTGGTCAGGGCGGCTACAATGAGCAGTTCTTC. It yields the protein CASSGQGGYNEQFF.

V is TRBV7-8 and J is TRBJ2-1, with 8 nucleotides matching TRBD2. The CDR3 runs 15 residues. The germline gives CDR1 SGHVS, CDR2 FQNEAQ. The V and J ends lost 0 bases and 9 bases, in that order; junction bases with no gene match: 7. CDR3 sequence: CASSLASGGAGEQFF. As DNA, the CDR3 is TGTGCCAGCAGCTTAGCCTCGGGGGGGGCAGGTGAGCAGTTCTTC.

This clone was observed once. The chain links TRBV29-1 to TRBJ2-2; 9 bases line up with TRBD1. The CDR3 runs to 13 residues. The germline V gene encodes CDR1 SQVTM and CDR2 ANQGSEA. The V and J ends lost 6 bases and 5 bases, in that order; junction bases with no gene match: 4. The CDR3 DNA follows: TGCAGCGTCAACAGGGGGCAAACCGGGGAGCTGTTTTTT. This translates into CSVNRGQTGELFF.

The V and J genes are TRBV30 and TRBJ1-5, with 7 bases that match TRBD1. CDR1 and CDR2 from the germline V gene are GTSNPN and SVGIG (reference sequence). The junction had 10 bases not matched to a gene; V was cut back by 4 bases and J by 4 bases. The CDR3 runs to 15 residues. The CDR3 DNA follows: TGTGCCTGGACGGCCCCAGGGGGGTTTAATCAGCCCCAGCATTTT. This translates into CAWTAPGGFNQPQHF.

This chain links TRBV10-3 with TRBJ2-1, with D tentatively TRBD2 (6 bases). The CDR3 length is 13 residues. Germline loops: CDR1 ENHRY, CDR2 SYGVKD. Between the trimmed V and J ends, which lost 8 bases and 1 base, there was a span of 9 bases. For the CDR3, the DNA is TGTGCCATCGGAGGACTATCCTACAATGAGCAGTTCTTC. As protein: CAIGGLSYNEQFF.

This chain joins TRBV5-1 and TRBJ1-2, with D possibly matching TRBD1 (6 bases). V was trimmed by 4 bases and J by 0 bases, leaving 16 bases between them. CDR3 length: 16 residues. CDR1 and CDR2 from the germline V gene are SGHRS and YFSETQ. The CDR3 reads CASSPSTRGSNYGYTF. The DNA for the CDR3 is TGCGCCAGCAGCCCCTCTACTAGGGGGTCTAACTATGGCTACACCTTC.

The chain uses TRBV7-2 and TRBJ1-2; 9 bases line up with TRBD1. The CDR3 sequence is 13 residues long. V lost 6 bases and J lost 7; bases outside the gene matches: 6. Looked up from germline, CDR1 is SGHTA and CDR2 is FQGNSA. In nucleotides, the CDR3 is TGTGCCAGCAGTCCGACAGGGGGAAGTGGCTACACCTTC. Translation: CASSPTGGSGYTF.

DNA for the CDR3: TGTGCCAGCTCACCATTGGCCAGCAAAAACATTCAGTACTTC. This translates into CASSPLASKNIQYF. The V and J genes are TRBV18 and TRBJ2-4; D is undetermined. With 2 bases removed from V and 3 bases from J, the gap between germline ends came to 8 bases. The CDR3 is made up of 14 amino acids. Germline V CDR1 and CDR2: KGHSH, LQKENI.